The 9 T cell receptor beta chains below all came from one sample that was sequenced in a study of monozygotic twins with cystic fibrosis (dated by TCRdb to about 2021). Libraries came from the immunoSEQ multiplex PCR assay. In TCRdb, the immuneACCESS table is reduced to in-frame sequences with V and J assigned. These tables do not hold every clone; where another copy was compared, an unresolved V gene accounts for under half, and the others remain unexplained. The sample data list about 30,000 clones, and roughly 80% of these were observed just once. Clones ranked in the top ten supply roughly 0.85% of the sample. The specimen was blood. These receptors came from a girl aged 2 to 10 with cystic fibrosis.

The chain carries TRBV5-1 and TRBJ1-5; TRBD1 matches at 7 bases. Germline trimming cut 2 bases from V and 5 bases from J; bases unmatched to any gene: 1. Germline V gene sequence: CDR1 SGHRS, CDR2 YFSETQ. CDR3 length: 13 amino acids. CDR3 nucleotides: TGCGCCAGCAGCTTTCAGGGGGATCAGCCCCAGCATTTT. Protein sequence: CASSFQGDQPQHF.

The chain uses TRBV7-8 and TRBJ1-1; a possible D gene is TRBD1 (6 bases). This CDR3 has 13 amino acids. V shed 1 base and J shed 8 bases, with 11 bases lying between them. Germline CDR1 reads SGHVS; CDR2 reads FQNEAQ. The CDR3 DNA is TGTGCCAGCAGCTTAGACTTGGGACAAGAAGCTTTCTTT. As protein: CASSLDLGQEAFF.

Only a few counts were recorded for this clone. The J gene is TRBJ2-2, the V gene TRBV5-4, with D maybe TRBD1 (5 bases). Trimming took 0 bases from V and 2 from J, leaving 14 bases between them. Germline assignment: CDR1 SGHNT and CDR2 YYREEE (reference sequence). The CDR3 covers 17 residues. CDR3 sequence: CASSLVWKGANTGELFF. The CDR3 nucleotides are TGTGCCAGCAGCTTGGTGTGGAAAGGGGCAAACACCGGGGAGCTGTTTTTT.

The chain recombines TRBV7-2 with TRBJ1-3, with D unclear. The ends were cut back, 2 bases at V and 2 bases at J, with 16 bases in the middle. The CDR3 runs to 17 residues. Per the germline V gene, CDR1 is SGHTA and CDR2 is FQGNSA. This CDR3 reads CASSLMRSVHPGNTIYF. CDR3 nucleotides: TGTGCCAGCAGCTTAATGCGTTCCGTTCATCCTGGAAACACCATATATTTT. The full variable domain, completed using reference TRBV7-2 and TRBJ1-3, is GAGVSQSPSNKVTEKGKDVELRCDPISGHTALYWYRQSLGQGLEFLIYFQGNSAPDKSGLPSDRFSAERTGGSVSTLTIQRTQQEDSAVYLCASSLMRSVHPGNTIYFGEGSWLTVV.

This clone has a handful of counts. This rearrangement joins TRBV5-1 to TRBJ1-2, with D possibly TRBD1 on 6 matching bases. The CDR3 has 13 residues. The ends were cut back, 6 bases at V and 8 bases at J, with 17 bases in the middle. Looked up from germline, CDR1 is SGHRS and CDR2 is YFSETQ. CDR3 nucleotides: TGCGCCAGCAAGGGGGTACCCGATGGGGGCTACACCTTC. This encodes CASKGVPDGGYTF.

The chain joins TRBV23-1 to TRBJ1-6, with 9 bases identical to TRBD1. TRBV23-1 is annotated as an ORF whose role is uncertain. With V trimmed by 2 bases and J by 5 bases, 16 bases remained unmatched. The CDR3 sequence is 20 residues long. The CDR3 region has the DNA TGCGCCAGCAGTCAAACGCGACCTCGGACAGGGGATTACGATAATTCACCCCTCCACTTT. This codes for CASSQTRPRTGDYDNSPLHF.

The V and J genes are TRBV5-1 and TRBJ2-7; 12 nucleotides line up with TRBD2. V lost 0 bases, J lost 4 bases, and 5 bases stayed unmatched. The CDR3 is 16 amino acids. Germline V lookup: CDR1 SGHRS, CDR2 YFSETQ. The CDR3 bases are TGCGCCAGCAGCTTGGGGCTAGCGGGAGGGCGTTACGAGCAGTACTTC. This codes for CASSLGLAGGRYEQYF.

This chain uses TRBV5-1 with TRBJ1-2; a possible D gene is TRBD1 (5 bases). V lost 4 bases and J lost 8, with 12 bases in between. Germline V gene lookup returns CDR1 SGHRS and CDR2 YFSETQ. The CDR3 contains 12 residues. CDR3: CASSPASGGYTF. CDR3 nucleotides: TGCGCCAGCAGCCCGGCCTCAGGGGGCTACACCTTC.

The chain uses TRBV5-1 and TRBJ2-3; D is uncertain. Germline V gene data show CDR1 as SGHRS and CDR2 as YFSETQ. There are 14 residues in the CDR3. The V end was cut by 4 bases, the J end by 4 bases, with 13 bases between. CDR3 sequence (DNA): TGCGCCAGCAGCCCCATCGGGTCTTCAGATACGCAGTATTTT. Translating gives CASSPIGSSDTQYF.